Here is one T cell receptor (beta chain) with its context. What it binds is not known. TCRdb re-called the RACE reads through MiXCR, storing one row per CDR3 protein. The sample yields roughly 360,000 distinct CDR3 sequences, approximately 5.1% seen once. The data derive from a study of human T cells and chemical hapten exposure. Study-level background: Diagnoses of alopecia areata, totalis or universalis occurred in mostly female patients. Yields of TCR per sample differed, chiefly owing to small differences in pooled library volume.

The CDR3 spans 14 residues. In germline, CDR1 is SGHRS, CDR2 YFSETQ. The V gene lost 0 bases and the J gene lost 6 bases, with 11 bases spanning the gap. Findings and caveats of the study: Sensitizing to DPC left TCRs with a frequency above 1 in 1000 unaltered.

Time point defined: patch test 1, 2 weeks after DPC sensitization. As to treatment: therapeutic diphenylcyclopropenone sensitization with weekly scalp DPC. The chain is built from TRBV5-1 and TRBJ2-3, with D possibly being TRBD2 (5 bases). This TCR derives from a woman between 45 and 65 years old with alopecia areata. Some clones in this sample may be carry-over from other donors' samples. The source material was whole blood, sampled in connection with sensitization to the hapten diphenylcyclopropenone (DPC). CDR3 coding DNA: TGCGCCAGCAGCTTGGATTCGGGGTCCGATACGCAGTATTTT. This codes for CASSLDSGSDTQYF.